This T cell receptor beta chain was identified in a study of radiotherapy plus CTLA-4 blockade in lung cancer. Study as a whole: Objective responses emerged in 15% to 20% of patients, and 30% to 40% attained disease control.

CTLA-4 blockade with ipilimumab, together with focal radiation, was given to patients with chemo-refractory metastatic non-small-cell lung cancer. J was trimmed by 8 bases and V by 5 bases; bases with no gene match: 7. CDR3 size: 14 residues. Germline CDR1 reads SGHKS; CDR2 reads YYEKEE (reference sequence). Assay: immunoSEQ multiplex PCR; the TCRdb copy retains only in-frame clones and omits some. The sample lists 40,000 to 50,000 clones; 55% to 80% were seen once. Study conclusions and caveats: With interferon-beta, early dynamics of blood T cell clones were reported to best predict response. TCR clones from tumors expanded in blood after radiotherapy plus ipilimumab.

Regarding this clone: What it binds is not known.

The sequenced sample was peripheral blood, obtained from a patient treated with radiotherapy plus ipilimumab. This clonotype was obtained from a human donor with non-small cell lung cancer who had a complete response to radiotherapy plus ipilimumab. This sequence joins TRBV5-5 and TRBJ1-4, with 9 bases lining up with TRBD1. The CDR3 DNA sequence: TGTGCCAGCAGTTTAGGACAGGGGAGGGAAAAACTGTTTTTT. It specifies CASSLGQGREKLFF.